Sequencing of this T cell receptor (beta chain) was carried out in a study of shared clonotypes between healthy human individuals. Whole-study results and caveats: Incompleteness in sorted-subset sequencing, despite large depth, was shown by rarefaction. Exclusively blood specimens were collected; tissue repertoires likely differ. Lower generation probabilities were found for non-shared clonotypes than for those shared by all four donors.

The naive CD8 fraction comprised CD45RO-negative cells positively selected for CCR7 and excluded terminally differentiated effector memory CD45RA+ cells. Nashville, Tennessee was home to all donors, each a Caucasian adult. Produced via immunoSEQ multiplex PCR; TCRdb's table is partial and in-frame only. The repertoire holds 450,000 to 700,000 clones, nearly 97% seen once, with 0.09% to 0.13% in the top ten. To note about this clone: The target antigen is unknown.

V lost 6 bases, J lost 4 bases, and 4 bases lay in between. The CDR3 loop spans 11 amino acids. CDR1 and CDR2 (germline): SEHNR, FQNEAQ (reference sequence). The TCR originated in a woman in her twenties or thirties in good health. Sequenced: naive CD8+ T cells sorted from blood. The chain combines TRBV7-9 with TRBJ2-1; no clear D gene. CDR3 sequence: CASRGYNEQFF. The CDR3, as DNA: TGTGCCAGCAGGGGGTACAATGAGCAGTTCTTC.